The T cell receptor (beta chain) described here comes from a study of T cell responses to AZD1222 COVID-19 vaccine. The count of this clone is one. The antigen is not known. The CDR3 has 13 residues. V lost 5 bases and J 6 bases, leaving 10 bases between the germline ends. CDR1 is SEHNR, CDR2 FQNEAQ, per germline (reference sequence). Notes on the study in general: Two doses of AZD1222 preceded a rise in Spike-specific TCR breadth and depth. Just a handful of AZD1222 recipients were seropositive at baseline. The repertoires were collected only after the peak T cell response. Unmutated regions of variants are reportedly targeted by nearly half of spike-specific TCRs.

Using immunoSEQ multiplex PCR, the repertoire was profiled, and TCRdb retains in-frame clones only, with some absent. The sample lists some 170,000 clones, 85% to 95% occurring once. The clonotype was recovered from an adult who received the AZD1222 COVID-19 vaccine. This material consisted of peripheral blood, taken 28 days after the second AZD1222 dose. J is TRBJ1-4 and V is TRBV7-9, with a tentative D call TRBD1 (6 bases). The CDR3 loop reads CASSQDSYEKLFF. The CDR3 region has the DNA TGTGCCAGCAGCCAGGACAGTTATGAAAAACTGTTTTTT. The entire variable domain, with the rest obtained from reference TRBV7-9 and TRBJ1-4, is as follows: DTGVSQNPRHKITKRGQNVTFRCDPISEHNRLYWYRQTLGQGPEFLTYFQNEAQLEKSRLLSDRFSAERPKGSFSTLEIQRTEQGDSAMYLCASSQDSYEKLFFGSGTQLSVL.